The sequence of this T cell receptor beta chain was determined in a study of CD8 T cells in ankylosing spondylitis (TCRdb year 2017). Concerning the study at large: The study set out to find disease-linked TCR variants by profiling T cell receptor beta repertoires in ankylosing spondylitis patients and healthy donors. The whole study cohort included 90 to 120 healthy donors and 20 to 30 ankylosing spondylitis patients. Peripheral blood was sampled, and synovial fluid was additionally collected from ankylosing spondylitis patients.

Concerning this clonotype: There is no known antigen for this receptor. No quality values exist for individual bases; no much larger clone is one base distant.

Broad study findings and their caveats: The disease-linked clones were reported to be significantly enriched in matched synovial fluid samples from ankylosing spondylitis patients. Some motif variants had previously been reported in the synovial fluid and blood of reactive arthritis patients, which suggests shared mechanisms of disease initiation. A CD8+ phenotype was shown by the disease-linked clones, which were found at relatively low frequencies in peripheral blood. A TCR beta motif of fewer than 10 highly homologous amino acid variants appeared characteristic of blood from ankylosing spondylitis patients.

TCRdb names Illumina HiSeq 2500 as the instrument used. TCR beta libraries were prepared by quantitative 5'-RACE with molecular barcodes. Processing in the source paper ran as follows. A new computational method, built on a probabilistic model of VDJ rearrangement, was used to identify disease-linked TCR variants. The public sequencing data were trimmed at Q25 with fastp and processed into clonotypes with MiXCR by TCRdb, which kept only in-frame beta chains. All rows with the same CDR3 protein become a single entry with the most common DNA and genes. TCRdb, not the original authors, processed these V and J calls. This sample is represented by roughly 370,000 distinct CDR3 sequences; 20% to 25% of them were singletons. Around 17% of the sample lies in the top ten. The CDR3, cysteine through phenylalanine, is 16 amino acids long. The entry retains the CDR3 DNA only, 48 bases that are in frame from base 1. V lost 2 bases and J lost 6 bases, and the count of bases not matched to a germline gene is 9. Reading the germline V gene gives CDR1 MNHEY and CDR2 SVGEGT.

Rearrangement joined TRBV6-2 or TRBV6-3 to TRBJ1-5; the junction holds 8 bases that match TRBD1. The sample consisted of blood, either unsorted or a sorted T cell fraction (not recorded which). This clonotype was sampled from a male donor with ankylosing spondylitis. The CDR3 is CASSYKKTGERQPQHF. The DNA sequence is TGTGCCAGCAGTTACAAAAAGACAGGGGAACGTCAGCCCCAGCATTTT.